This TCR beta chain was captured in a study of T cells in localized non-small cell lung cancer. Study observations and caveats: Among the top 100 tumor clones, a median about 52 appeared in adjacent lung. Uninvolved adjacent lung had the highest recorded T cell clonality, with tumor below it. Higher blood T cell density tracked longer overall survival. Because sequencing included only one region (of the tumor), heterogeneity remains possible.

Repertoires were generated with immunoSEQ multiplex PCR, while TCRdb's copy carries only in-frame clones and drops some. Of about 53,000 clones detected, approximately 88% appear once; the ten largest clones hold roughly 15%. The count of this clone is one. Its target is not known. With 4 bases removed from V and 1 base from J, the gap between germline ends came to 4 bases. Per the germline V gene, CDR1 is LGHNT and CDR2 is FRNRAP. The CDR3 has 13 residues. The TCR sequence derives from a man aged 35-75 years with stage III lung adenocarcinoma. Sequences were derived from peripheral blood mononuclear cells, sampled before any cancer treatment. The genes are TRBV12-5 and TRBJ2-2; no clear D gene. CDR3 coding DNA: TGTGCTAGTGGTTCAGGGAACACCGGGGAGCTGTTTTTT. Translating gives CASGSGNTGELFF.